The next 25 T cell receptor beta chains were all read from a single sample in a study of blood T cell repertoires in COVID-19. Some clones are missing from TCRdb's copy, which holds only in-frame ones; the method was immunoSEQ multiplex PCR. The sample lists hundreds of thousands of clones; about 88% were seen once. The sample comprised peripheral blood. These receptors all stem from a woman aged 40 to 50 who had recovered from COVID-19.

The rearrangement links TRBV5-1 to TRBJ2-1; 12 bases agree with TRBD2. Germline-derived CDR1 and CDR2 are SGHRS and YFSETQ. J lost 6 bases, V lost 4 bases, and 5 bases had no gene match. The CDR3 has 15 amino acids. The CDR3 protein is CASSAAGLAGNEQFF. The CDR3 coding sequence is TGCGCCAGCAGCGCCGCGGGACTAGCGGGCAATGAGCAGTTCTTC. Complete variable domain (other parts from reference TRBV5-1 and TRBJ2-1): KAGVTQTPRYLIKTRGQQVTLSCSPISGHRSVSWYQQTPGQGLQFLFEYFSETQRNKGNFPGRFSGRQFSNSRSEMNVSTLELGDSALYLCASSAAGLAGNEQFFGPGTRLTVL.

Turning to this clone: Other DNA sequences in the same sample also yield this CDR3. The chain couples TRBV6-2 or TRBV6-3 to TRBJ1-3; possible D gene TRBD1, 5 bases. The V end was cut by 4 bases, the J end by 0 bases, with 7 bases between. This CDR3 region has 14 residues. Per the germline V gene, CDR1 is MNHEY and CDR2 is SVGEGT. The CDR3 DNA reads as TGTGCCAGCAGTTGGGGCGACTCTGGAAACACCATATATTTT. Translation gives CASSWGDSGNTIYF.

This clone was observed once. This chain links TRBV7-9 with TRBJ1-2; possibly TRBD1 for D (5 bases). The ends were cut back, 3 bases at V and 0 bases at J, with 8 bases in the middle. The CDR3 runs to 14 residues. Germline V gene lookup returns CDR1 SEHNR and CDR2 FQNEAQ (reference sequence). The CDR3 region has the DNA TGTGCCAGCAGCTTGGCCAGGGCTAACTATGGCTACACCTTC. This codes for CASSLARANYGYTF.

This sequence joins TRBV10-3 and TRBJ2-2; D remains ambiguous. V lost 6 bases and J lost 2, with 10 bases in between. The CDR3 runs 14 residues. CDR1 and CDR2 from the germline V gene are ENHRY and SYGVKD. This CDR3 is CAISPVPNTGELFF. The CDR3 nucleotides are TGTGCCATCAGCCCGGTGCCCAACACCGGGGAGCTGTTTTTT.

This rearrangement joins TRBV6-5 to TRBJ2-3; D might be TRBD2 (6 bases). The CDR3 is 15 residues long. Germline CDR1 reads MNHEY; CDR2 reads SVGAGI. The germline V and J ends were trimmed by 2 bases and 6 bases, with 15 bases remaining between them. The CDR3 is CASSYKGLAWDTQYF. DNA of the CDR3: TGTGCCAGCAGTTACAAGGGTCTAGCGTGGGATACGCAGTATTTT.

The chain uses TRBV5-4 and TRBJ1-1; 12 bases agree with TRBD1. Trimming at V came to 3 bases and at J to 5 bases, leaving 11 bases not matched to a gene. The length of the CDR3 is 17 residues. Germline CDR1 SGHNT, CDR2 YYREEE (reference sequence). The CDR3 coding sequence is TGTGCCAGCAGCTCCGGCCGGGACAGGGGGCTGTTGACTGAAGCTTTCTTT. Amino acids: CASSSGRDRGLLTEAFF.

The table lists this clone with a count of one. The chain links TRBV19 to TRBJ2-2, with D perhaps matching TRBD2 (7 bases). Trimming removed 5 bases from V and 6 bases from J, with 16 bases in between. The CDR3 is 15 amino acids. Germline V gene data show CDR1 as LNHDA and CDR2 as SQIVND (reference sequence). The CDR3 reads CASSPRGARAGELFF. DNA for the CDR3: TGTGCCAGTAGTCCCCGGGGGGCGAGGGCCGGGGAGCTGTTTTTT.

The J gene is TRBJ2-1, the V gene TRBV23-1; 7 bases are shared with TRBD2. TRBV23-1 is designated an ORF whose function remains uncertain. The CDR3 totals 14 residues. The V and J ends lost 4 bases and 9 bases, in that order; junction bases with no gene match: 9. CDR3 region: CASSPPGGSGEQFF. The CDR3 DNA reads as TGCGCCAGCAGTCCCCCGGGGGGTTCGGGTGAGCAGTTCTTC.

Remarks on this clone: Other DNA sequences of this sample code for an identical CDR3. The rearrangement links TRBV6-5 to TRBJ1-5; D not resolved. V lost 8 bases and J 3 bases, leaving 11 bases between the germline ends. Per germline, CDR1 MNHEY and CDR2 SVGAGI. This CDR3 is 13 amino acids long. CDR3 in DNA: TGTGCCAGCCGGCAGGTTAACAATCAGCCCCAGCATTTT. This codes for CASRQVNNQPQHF.

The chain employs TRBV2 and TRBJ2-7, with 7 bases lining up with TRBD2. The germline CDR1 and CDR2 sequences are SNHLY and FYNNEI. This CDR3 region has 15 residues. The V gene end was trimmed by 3 bases and the J gene end by 3 bases; junction bases not matched to a gene: 8. CDR3 nucleotide sequence: TGTGCCAGCAGTGATGTGCAGGGAGGGGTCTACGAGCAGTACTTC. It is translated as CASSDVQGGVYEQYF.

This rearrangement joins TRBV7-2 to TRBJ2-7, with D maybe TRBD2 (6 bases). This CDR3 contains 13 residues. V was cut by 5 bases and J by 3 bases, with 11 bases left in between. Looked up from germline, CDR1 is SGHTA and CDR2 is FQGNSA. The CDR3 DNA is TGTGCCAGCAGCCCAACTAGCCACTACGAGCAGTACTTC. This sequence encodes CASSPTSHYEQYF. The whole variable domain, remainder taken from reference TRBV7-2 and TRBJ2-7, is GAGVSQSPSNKVTEKGKDVELRCDPISGHTALYWYRQSLGQGLEFLIYFQGNSAPDKSGLPSDRFSAERTGGSVSTLTIQRTQQEDSAVYLCASSPTSHYEQYFGPGTRLTVT.

The gene calls are TRBV7-9 and TRBJ1-4; 12 bases match TRBD1. CDR1 is SEHNR and CDR2 is FQNEAQ in the germline V gene (reference sequence). V lost 1 base, J lost 8 bases, and 5 bases stayed unmatched. The CDR3 extends over 16 amino acids. CDR3 residues: CASSLVGTGGREKLFF. The CDR3 bases are TGTGCCAGCAGCTTAGTGGGGACAGGGGGCCGGGAAAAACTGTTTTTT.

The rearrangement uses TRBV9 and TRBJ2-7; 8 bases agree with TRBD2. The CDR3 extends over 16 amino acids. V shed 4 bases, J shed 2 bases, and the junction held 11 bases outside the gene matches. Germline V gene data show CDR1 as SGDLS and CDR2 as YYNGEE. The CDR3 protein is CASSPTWTSPTYEQYF. CDR3 DNA: TGTGCCAGCAGCCCGACCTGGACTAGCCCCACCTACGAGCAGTACTTC.

This clone occurred once. The chain is built from TRBV7-8 and TRBJ2-2; D possibly corresponds to TRBD2 (6 bases). The CDR3 length is 16 residues. V shed 3 bases and J shed 0 bases, with 11 bases lying between them. Germline CDR1 SGHVS, CDR2 FQNEAQ. The CDR3: CASSFLAPPNTGELFF. DNA of the CDR3: TGTGCCAGCAGCTTTCTAGCGCCACCGAACACCGGGGAGCTGTTTTTT.

The chain recombines TRBV9 with TRBJ2-1; no reliable D call. Germline CDR1 and CDR2: SGDLS and YYNGEE. The ends were cut back, 4 bases at V and 8 bases at J, with 13 bases in the middle. The CDR3 covers 13 residues. CDR3: CASSFGPQDEQFF. In DNA form, the CDR3 reads TGTGCCAGCAGCTTCGGCCCGCAGGATGAGCAGTTCTTC.

A single count supports this clone. The chain couples TRBV10-3 to TRBJ2-5, with TRBD2 as a possible D gene (6 bases). This CDR3 contains 12 residues. Germline V gives CDR1 ENHRY, CDR2 SYGVKD. V dropped 4 bases and J dropped 5 bases, with 8 bases sitting between them. The CDR3 nucleotides are TGTGCCATCAGTGTCGGAGGGGAGACCCAGTACTTC. This encodes CAISVGGETQYF.

This chain connects TRBV10-3 to TRBJ2-1; 15 bases line up with TRBD2. Trimming at V came to 2 bases and at J to 9 bases, leaving 2 bases not matched to a gene. This CDR3 is built from 15 residues. Germline V gives CDR1 ENHRY, CDR2 SYGVKD. The CDR3 DNA reads TGTGCCATCAGTGAGGGACTAGCGGGAGGGGGTGAGCAGTTCTTC. Its translation is CAISEGLAGGGEQFF.

The rearrangement joins TRBV14 to TRBJ2-1; D remains ambiguous. The germline CDR1 and CDR2 sequences are SGHDN and FVKESK. The length of the CDR3 is 13 residues. V lost 0 bases, J lost 3 bases, and 3 bases lay in between. The CDR3 sequence: CASSQDFYNEQFF. The CDR3 DNA reads TGTGCCAGCAGCCAAGACTTCTACAATGAGCAGTTCTTC.

The chain couples TRBV20-1 to TRBJ1-2; no clear D. This CDR3 region has 10 residues. Deletions cut 5 bases from V and 11 bases from J, with 12 bases between. The germline V gene has CDR1 DFQATT and CDR2 SNEGSKA (reference sequence). As DNA, the CDR3 is TGCAGTGCTGGAAACAGCCCTTACACCTTC. Encoded protein: CSAGNSPYTF.

The chain links TRBV7-2 to TRBJ2-7, with D maybe TRBD2 (6 bases). The ends were cut back, 0 bases at V and 3 bases at J, with 15 bases in the middle. Germline CDR1 and CDR2: SGHTA and FQGNSA. This CDR3 has 16 residues. CDR3 bases: TGTGCCAGCAGCTTAGCGTGGGGCGGGGTGAACTACGAGCAGTACTTC. As protein: CASSLAWGGVNYEQYF.

The chain recombines TRBV3-1 (or the pseudogene TRBV3-2) with TRBJ2-7; 9 positions agree with TRBD1. The germline gives CDR1 LGHDT, CDR2 YNNKEL (reference sequence). Trimming at V came to 6 bases and at J to 4 bases, leaving 10 bases not matched to a gene. The CDR3 has 15 residues. CDR3 protein: CASRPRRQGVYEQYV. The CDR3 DNA reads as TGTGCCAGCAGACCCCGGCGACAGGGGGTATACGAGCAGTACGTC.

V usage is TRBV24-1 and J usage is TRBJ2-3; the D gene is possibly TRBD2 (6 bases). Germline CDR1 is KGHDR and CDR2 is SFDVKD. The CDR3 is 15 residues long. Trimming left V 0 bases short and J 0 bases short, with 6 bases between. The CDR3 nucleotides are TGTGCCACCAGTGATTTGGGGAGGAGCACAGATACGCAGTATTTT. It codes for CATSDLGRSTDTQYF.

The chain uses TRBV20-1 and TRBJ2-7; no clear D. From germline, CDR1 is DFQATT and CDR2 SNEGSKA (reference sequence). This CDR3 is 11 amino acids long. V was clipped by 1 base and J by 2 bases, with 3 bases between them. CDR3 bases: TGCAGTGCTAGAGGGCCCTACGAGCAGTACTTC. It is translated as CSARGPYEQYF.

The V and J genes are TRBV6-4 and TRBJ2-2, with 10 bases aligning to TRBD2. The V and J ends lost 3 bases and 4 bases, in that order; junction bases with no gene match: 8. The CDR3 length is 17 residues. Germline lookup yields CDR1 MRHNA and CDR2 SNTAGT. The CDR3 reads CASSDLPAGGGTGELFF. Written as DNA, the CDR3 is TGTGCCAGCAGTGATCTCCCAGCGGGGGGGGGCACCGGGGAGCTGTTTTTT.

CDR3: CAWSVGRQGPYGYTF. The CDR3 DNA reads TGTGCCTGGAGTGTAGGCCGACAGGGACCCTATGGCTACACCTTC. The genes are TRBV30 and TRBJ1-2; the match to TRBD1 covers 7 bases. Germline V gene sequence: CDR1 GTSNPN, CDR2 SVGIG (reference sequence). Unmatched junction bases numbered 8, after V lost 0 bases and J lost 4 bases. CDR3 length: 15 amino acids.